One and the same sample provided the 18 T cell receptor beta chains below, sequenced in a study of blood T cell repertoires in COVID-19. The method was immunoSEQ multiplex PCR; TCRdb's version includes in-frame clones alone and lacks a portion of them. The sample has around 110,000 clones, approximately 83% seen once. Sequencing used peripheral blood. The source is a woman between 70 and 85 years old with acute or convalescent COVID-19.

The genes are TRBV11-3 and TRBJ2-2; 11 bases agree with TRBD2. Looked up from germline, CDR1 is SGHNT and CDR2 is YENEEA. V lost 7 bases and J lost 3; bases outside the gene matches: 13. The CDR3 spans 18 residues. The CDR3 loop reads CASTQGTSGSPYTGELFF. The CDR3 coding sequence is TGTGCCAGCACCCAGGGTACTAGCGGGAGCCCTTACACCGGGGAGCTGTTTTTT.

The chain is built from TRBV18 and TRBJ1-5, with TRBD1 as a possible D gene (6 bases). CDR3 size: 15 residues. V was cut by 1 base and J by 7 bases, with 14 bases left in between. Germline-derived CDR1 and CDR2 are KGHSH and LQKENI. This CDR3 reads CASSPREQGGQPQHF. The DNA for the CDR3 is TGTGCCAGCTCACCACGGGAACAGGGAGGGCAGCCCCAGCATTTT.

The rearrangement links TRBV5-1 to TRBJ1-4; possible D gene TRBD1, 6 bases. In germline, CDR1 is SGHRS, CDR2 YFSETQ. This CDR3 spans 16 amino acids. Trimming cost V 0 bases and J 7 bases, with 16 bases left between them. The CDR3 protein is CASSLVAGDISEKLFF. The CDR3 bases are TGCGCCAGCAGCTTGGTGGCAGGGGATATATCTGAAAAACTGTTTTTT. Looking up the rest from reference TRBV5-1 and TRBJ1-4 gives the full variable domain: KAGVTQTPRYLIKTRGQQVTLSCSPISGHRSVSWYQQTPGQGLQFLFEYFSETQRNKGNFPGRFSGRQFSNSRSEMNVSTLELGDSALYLCASSLVAGDISEKLFFGSGTQLSVL.

The chain links TRBV25-1 to TRBJ2-2; 8 nucleotides match TRBD2. The V gene's germline CDR1 is MGHDK and CDR2 SYGVNS. Trimming took 7 bases from V and 4 from J; bases not matched to a gene: 14. This CDR3 is built from 17 residues. CDR3 in DNA: TGTGCCAGCAAGGGGGGACGGGAGGGTTCATTCACCGGGGAGCTGTTTTTT. This encodes CASKGGREGSFTGELFF. Complete variable domain (other parts from reference TRBV25-1 and TRBJ2-2): EADIYQTPRYLVIGTGKKITLECSQTMGHDKMYWYQQDPGMELHLIHYSYGVNSTEKGDLSSESTVSRIRTEHFPLTLESARPSHTSQYLCASKGGREGSFTGELFFGEGSRLTVL.

V is TRBV7-2 and J is TRBJ1-3; a possible D gene is TRBD1 (5 bases). This CDR3 contains 16 residues. With 3 bases removed from V and 4 bases from J, the gap between germline ends came to 16 bases. CDR1 SGHTA and CDR2 FQGNSA come from the germline V gene. The CDR3, as DNA: TGTGCCAGCAGCTTCGGTCCCCCGCGGGGGGGAAACACCATATATTTT. It translates to CASSFGPPRGGNTIYF.

The CDR3 loop is CASSLVSQNIQYF. The CDR3 bases are TGTGCCAGCAGCTTGGTGTCGCAGAACATTCAGTACTTC. The chain carries TRBV5-4 and TRBJ2-4; no clear D. The CDR3 sequence is 13 residues long. The V gene's germline CDR1 is SGHNT and CDR2 YYREEE (reference sequence). V was cut by 0 bases and J by 7 bases, with 8 bases left in between.

This clone was seen just once. V usage is TRBV15 and J usage is TRBJ2-3; perhaps TRBD1 as D (5 bases). The CDR3 has 18 amino acids. Germline V gives CDR1 LNHNV, CDR2 YYDKDF (reference sequence). Trimming shortened V by 0 bases and J by 3 bases, and 19 bases separated the two germline ends. The CDR3: CATSRDGPRGAGTDTQYF. Written as DNA, the CDR3 is TGTGCCACCAGCAGAGATGGTCCCCGTGGGGCCGGGACAGATACGCAGTATTTT. Drawing the rest from reference TRBV15 and TRBJ2-3, the complete variable domain is DAMVIQNPRYQVTQFGKPVTLSCSQTLNHNVMYWYQQKSSQAPKLLFHYYDKDFNNEADTPDNFQSRRPNTSFCFLDIRSPGLGDTAMYLCATSRDGPRGAGTDTQYFGPGTRLTVL.

The rearrangement links TRBV28 to TRBJ2-5; 9 bases map to TRBD1. J was trimmed by 5 bases and V by 6 bases; bases with no gene match: 10. The CDR3 runs to 15 residues. Germline CDR1 is MDHEN and CDR2 is SYDVKM. This chain's CDR3 is CASSSGQGSKETQYF. The CDR3, as DNA: TGTGCCAGCAGCTCGGGACAGGGCTCGAAGGAGACCCAGTACTTC.

The genes are TRBV7-3 and TRBJ1-2; tentative D call: TRBD1 (5 bases). There are 13 residues in the CDR3. Germline V CDR1 and CDR2: SGHTA, FQGTGA. Trimming left V 7 bases short and J 1 base short, with 10 bases between. The CDR3 loop is CASTNDSNYGYTF. CDR3 coding DNA: TGTGCCAGCACCAATGACAGTAACTATGGCTACACCTTC. Full variable domain (remainder filled in from reference TRBV7-3 and TRBJ1-2): GAGVSQTPSNKVTEKGKYVELRCDPISGHTALYWYRQSLGQGPEFLIYFQGTGAADDSGLPNDRFFAVRPEGSVSTLKIQRTERGDSAVYLCASTNDSNYGYTFGSGTRLTVV.

This clone turned up a few times. The chain links TRBV6-5 to TRBJ1-5, with 7 bases identical to TRBD1. Germline V lookup: CDR1 MNHEY, CDR2 SVGAGI. Trimming cost V 6 bases and J 1 base; bases outside gene matches: 0. This CDR3 spans 13 amino acids. CDR3 residues: CASRDRSNQPQHF. DNA for the CDR3: TGTGCCAGCAGGGACAGGAGCAATCAGCCCCAGCATTTT.

The genes are TRBV5-1 and TRBJ2-2, with 8 bases lining up with TRBD1. The ends lost 3 bases at V and 5 bases at J; junction bases unmatched: 9. Germline V lookup: CDR1 SGHRS, CDR2 YFSETQ. The length of the CDR3 is 16 residues. DNA of the CDR3: TGCGCCAGCAGCTCTTGGCAGGGGGCAGAAACCGGGGAGCTGTTTTTT. Protein product: CASSSWQGAETGELFF.

The genes are TRBV19 and TRBJ2-7, with D perhaps TRBD2 (6 bases). Per germline, CDR1 LNHDA and CDR2 SQIVND (reference sequence). CDR3 length equals 15 residues. With 2 bases removed from V and 5 bases from J, the gap between germline ends came to 16 bases. The CDR3, as DNA: TGTGCCAGTAGTATATCTGGAGGGTCAGGCCACGAGCAGTACTTC. This translates into CASSISGGSGHEQYF.

This clone came up a few times. This chain's CDR3 is CASSLDLRTSGVFF. CDR3 nucleotides: TGTGCCAGCAGCTTAGATCTAAGGACCTCGGGGGTTTTCTTT. The V call is TRBV11-2, the J call TRBJ1-1, with D possibly TRBD1 on 5 matching bases. CDR1 is SGHAT, CDR2 FQNNGV, per germline. The V gene lost 0 bases and the J gene lost 13 bases, with 18 bases spanning the gap. The CDR3 has 14 amino acids.

Points on this clone: Distinct nucleotide sequences in the sample also encode this CDR3. The chain is built from TRBV6-6 and TRBJ1-5; the match to TRBD1 covers 12 bases. With V trimmed by 5 bases and J by 1 base, 6 bases remained unmatched. The CDR3 is 17 amino acids. Germline V gene data show CDR1 as MNHNY and CDR2 as SVGAGI (reference sequence). CDR3 loop: CASSPGTGGASNQPQHF. CDR3 sequence (DNA): TGTGCCAGCAGTCCCGGGACAGGGGGCGCCAGCAATCAGCCCCAGCATTTT.

This chain uses TRBV20-1 with TRBJ1-1; D unclear. The CDR3 runs to 13 residues. V was pared by 3 bases and J by 2 bases, with 10 bases between. From germline, CDR1 is DFQATT and CDR2 SNEGSKA (reference sequence). The CDR3 here is CSASTDPNTEAFF. The CDR3 nucleotides are TGCAGTGCTAGTACAGACCCTAACACTGAAGCTTTCTTT.

In this sample, this clone turned up once. J is TRBJ2-6 and V is TRBV5-8; TRBD1 agrees at 9 bases. Germline assignment: CDR1 SGHTS and CDR2 YDEGEE. The junction had 5 bases not matched to a gene; V was cut back by 2 bases and J by 2 bases. The CDR3 totals 17 residues. The DNA for the CDR3 is TGTGCCAGCAGCTTAGGACAGGGGAGGGCTGGGGCCAACGTCCTGACTTTC. It is translated as CASSLGQGRAGANVLTF.

The gene calls are TRBV9 and TRBJ2-3; D is possibly TRBD1 (6 bases). The CDR3 consists of 16 residues. The germline V gene has CDR1 SGDLS and CDR2 YYNGEE. Between the trimmed V and J ends, which lost 0 bases and 6 bases, there was a span of 17 bases. CDR3 region: CASSVGPSPRGDTQYF. CDR3 DNA: TGTGCCAGCAGCGTAGGTCCTAGCCCGAGGGGGGATACGCAGTATTTT. Using reference TRBV9 and TRBJ2-3 for the parts outside the CDR3, the full variable domain is DSGVTQTPKHLITATGQRVTLRCSPRSGDLSVYWYQQSLDQGLQFLIQYYNGEERAKGNILERFSAQQFPDLHSELNLSSLELGDSALYFCASSVGPSPRGDTQYFGPGTRLTVL.

DNA of the CDR3: TGTGCCAGCAGTCCGTCAGGGTCTACTTACGAGCAGTACTTC. The encoded protein is CASSPSGSTYEQYF. The genes are TRBV6-2 or TRBV6-3 and TRBJ2-7; a possible D gene is TRBD1 (5 bases). Trimming stripped 5 bases from V and 4 bases from J, with 15 bases between. Germline lookup yields CDR1 MNHEY and CDR2 SVGEGT. This CDR3 comprises 14 residues.